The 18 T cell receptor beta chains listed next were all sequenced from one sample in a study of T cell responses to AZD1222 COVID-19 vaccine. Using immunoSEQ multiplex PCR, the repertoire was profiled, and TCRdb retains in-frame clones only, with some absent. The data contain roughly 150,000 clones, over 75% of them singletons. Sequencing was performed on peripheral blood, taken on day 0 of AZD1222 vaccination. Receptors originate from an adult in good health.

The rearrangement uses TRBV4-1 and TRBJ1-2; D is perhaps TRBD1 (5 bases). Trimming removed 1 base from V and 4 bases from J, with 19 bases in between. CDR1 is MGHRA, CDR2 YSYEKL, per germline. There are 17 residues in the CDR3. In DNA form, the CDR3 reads TGCGCCAGCAGCCAAGGACTACCAGGACACCCCCTCTATGGCTACACCTTC. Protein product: CASSQGLPGHPLYGYTF.

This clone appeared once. CDR3 nucleotides: TGCGCCAGCAGCCAGATGTGGAGCTCCTACAATGAGCAGTTCTTC. This sequence encodes CASSQMWSSYNEQFF. The chain couples TRBV4-3 to TRBJ2-1; the D is unclear. The germline CDR1 and CDR2 sequences are LGHNA and YSLEER. V was shortened by 3 bases and J by 0 bases, with 9 bases between the two germline ends. The CDR3 spans 15 residues.

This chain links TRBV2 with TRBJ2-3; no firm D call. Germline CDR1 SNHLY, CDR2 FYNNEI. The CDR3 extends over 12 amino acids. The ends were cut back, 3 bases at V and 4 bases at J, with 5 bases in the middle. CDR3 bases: TGTGCCAGCAGTGACGGCGCAGATACGCAGTATTTT. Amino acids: CASSDGADTQYF.

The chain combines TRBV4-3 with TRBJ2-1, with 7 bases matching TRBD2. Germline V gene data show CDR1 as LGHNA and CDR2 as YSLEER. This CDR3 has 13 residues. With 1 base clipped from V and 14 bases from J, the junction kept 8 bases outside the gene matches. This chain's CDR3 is CASSQGSRTREFF. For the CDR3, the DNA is TGCGCCAGCAGCCAAGGATCAAGGACTAGGGAGTTCTTC.

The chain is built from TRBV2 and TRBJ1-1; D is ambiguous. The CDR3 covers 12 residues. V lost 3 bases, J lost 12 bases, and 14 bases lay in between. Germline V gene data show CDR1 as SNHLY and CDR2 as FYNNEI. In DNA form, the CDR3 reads TGTGCCAGCAGTGAGGAAAGGGTGATAACTTTCTTT. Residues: CASSEERVITFF. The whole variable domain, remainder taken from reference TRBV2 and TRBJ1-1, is EPEVTQTPSHQVTQMGQEVILRCVPISNHLYFYWYRQILGQKVEFLVSFYNNEISEKSEIFDDQFSVERPDGSNFTLKIRSTKLEDSAMYFCASSEERVITFFGQGTRLTVV.

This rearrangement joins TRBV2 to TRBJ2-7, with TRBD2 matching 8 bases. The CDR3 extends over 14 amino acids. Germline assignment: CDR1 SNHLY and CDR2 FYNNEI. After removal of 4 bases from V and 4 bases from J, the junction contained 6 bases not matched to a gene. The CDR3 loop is CASSVGREGYEQYF. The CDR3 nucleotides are TGTGCCAGCAGTGTAGGACGGGAGGGATACGAGCAGTACTTC.

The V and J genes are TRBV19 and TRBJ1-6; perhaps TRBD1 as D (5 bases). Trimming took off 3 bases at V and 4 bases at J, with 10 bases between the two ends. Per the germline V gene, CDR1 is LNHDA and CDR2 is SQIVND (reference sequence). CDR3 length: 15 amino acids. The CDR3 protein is CASSMETDYNSPLHF. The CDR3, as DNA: TGTGCCAGTAGTATGGAGACAGATTATAATTCACCCCTCCACTTT.

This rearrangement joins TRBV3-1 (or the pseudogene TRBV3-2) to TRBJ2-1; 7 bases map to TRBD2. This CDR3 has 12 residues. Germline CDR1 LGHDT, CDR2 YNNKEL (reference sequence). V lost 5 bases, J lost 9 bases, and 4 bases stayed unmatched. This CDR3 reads CASSATGGEQFF. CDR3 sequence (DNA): TGTGCCAGCAGCGCAACGGGGGGTGAGCAGTTCTTC.

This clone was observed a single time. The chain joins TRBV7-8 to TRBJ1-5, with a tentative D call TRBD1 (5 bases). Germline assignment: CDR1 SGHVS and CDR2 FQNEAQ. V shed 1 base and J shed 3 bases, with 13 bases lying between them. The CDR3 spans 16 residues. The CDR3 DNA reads TGTGCCAGCAGCTTAGTGGCGGGGGTTACCAATCAGCCCCAGCATTTT. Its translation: CASSLVAGVTNQPQHF.

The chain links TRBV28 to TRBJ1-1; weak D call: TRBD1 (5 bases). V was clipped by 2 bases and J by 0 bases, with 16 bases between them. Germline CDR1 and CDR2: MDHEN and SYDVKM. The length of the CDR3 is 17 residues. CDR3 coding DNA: TGTGCCAGCAGTTTAGATACTTGGGGCCCAGTGAACACTGAAGCTTTCTTT. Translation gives CASSLDTWGPVNTEAFF.

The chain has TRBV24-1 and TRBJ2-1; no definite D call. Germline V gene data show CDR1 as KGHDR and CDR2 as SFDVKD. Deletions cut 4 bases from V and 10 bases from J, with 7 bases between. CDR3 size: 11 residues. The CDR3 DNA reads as TGTGCCACCAGTGAGGGCGCAGAGCAGTTCTTC. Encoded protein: CATSEGAEQFF.

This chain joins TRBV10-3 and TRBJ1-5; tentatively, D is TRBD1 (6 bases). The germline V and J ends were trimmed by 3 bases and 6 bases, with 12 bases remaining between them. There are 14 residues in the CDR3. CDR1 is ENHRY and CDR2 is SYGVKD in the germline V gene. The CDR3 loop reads CAISDRGGGQPQHF. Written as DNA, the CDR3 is TGTGCCATCAGTGACAGGGGCGGCGGTCAGCCCCAGCATTTT.

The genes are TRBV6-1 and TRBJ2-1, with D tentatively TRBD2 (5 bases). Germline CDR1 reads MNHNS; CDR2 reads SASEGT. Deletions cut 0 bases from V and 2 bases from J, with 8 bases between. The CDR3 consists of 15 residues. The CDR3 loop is CASSEAGDPYNEQFF. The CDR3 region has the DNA TGTGCCAGCAGTGAAGCGGGAGATCCCTACAATGAGCAGTTCTTC.

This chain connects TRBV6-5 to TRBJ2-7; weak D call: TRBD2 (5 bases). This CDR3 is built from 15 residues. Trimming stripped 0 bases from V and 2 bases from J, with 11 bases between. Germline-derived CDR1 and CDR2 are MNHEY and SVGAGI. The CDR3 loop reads CASSYSTRATYEQYF. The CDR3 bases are TGTGCCAGCAGTTACTCGACGCGGGCCACCTACGAGCAGTACTTC.

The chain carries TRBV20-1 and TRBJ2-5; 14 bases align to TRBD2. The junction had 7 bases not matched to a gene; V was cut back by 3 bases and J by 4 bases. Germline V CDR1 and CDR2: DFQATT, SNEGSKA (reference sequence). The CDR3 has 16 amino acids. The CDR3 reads CSASGGTSGSRETQYF. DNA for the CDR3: TGCAGTGCTAGTGGAGGGACTAGCGGGAGCAGAGAGACCCAGTACTTC.

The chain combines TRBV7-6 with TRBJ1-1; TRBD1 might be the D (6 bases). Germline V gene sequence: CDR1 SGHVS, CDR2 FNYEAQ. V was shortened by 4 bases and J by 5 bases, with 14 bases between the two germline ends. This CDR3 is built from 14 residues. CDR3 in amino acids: CASSSQRGGTEAFF. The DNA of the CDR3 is TGTGCCAGCAGCTCGCAGAGAGGGGGGACTGAAGCTTTCTTT.

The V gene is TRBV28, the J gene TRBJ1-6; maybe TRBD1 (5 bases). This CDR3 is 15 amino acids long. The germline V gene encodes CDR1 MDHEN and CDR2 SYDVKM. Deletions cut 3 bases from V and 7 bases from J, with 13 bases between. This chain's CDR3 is CASSFSQGQNSPLHF. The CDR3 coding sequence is TGTGCCAGCAGTTTTTCTCAGGGCCAAAATTCACCCCTCCACTTT.

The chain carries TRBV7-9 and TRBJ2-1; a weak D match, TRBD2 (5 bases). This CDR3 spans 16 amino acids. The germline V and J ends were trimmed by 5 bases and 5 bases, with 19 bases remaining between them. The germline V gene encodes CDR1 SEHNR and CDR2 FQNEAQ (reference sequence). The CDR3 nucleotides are TGTGCCAGCAGCCACTCCGGGATAACGCTAAACAATGAGCAGTTCTTC. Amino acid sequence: CASSHSGITLNNEQFF.